This TCR beta chain was sequenced during a study of CD8+CD57+ T cells in acquired aplastic anemia. The study profiled TCR beta VDJ and CDR3 using genomic DNA as template. Via MiXCR, TCRdb re-called the reads, giving one row per CDR3 protein. The sample yields about 220,000 distinct CDR3 sequences, approximately 50% seen once. The CDR3 has 13 residues. Trimming cost V 6 bases and J 4 bases, with 12 bases left between them. Previously, flow cytometry had revealed CD8+CD57+ cell expansion in the patients chosen for sequencing. At blood sampling, none of the patients had yet received therapy. The receptor was derived from a human donor with aplastic anemia. Material: sorted CD4+, CD8+, or CD8+CD57+ T cells (not recorded which) from PBMCs. J is TRBJ1-2 and V is TRBV12-3 or TRBV12-4; unclear D gene. The CDR3 coding sequence is TGTGCCAGCAGCCAAGACGGCATCTATGGCTACACCTTC. This translates into CASSQDGIYGYTF.